The clone carrying this TCR beta chain is termed medium-sized. The template was genomic DNA from peripheral blood, not RNA. This CDR3 contains 18 residues. V was cut by 5 bases and J by 2 bases, with 22 bases left in between. The germline V gene has CDR1 SGHVS and CDR2 FNYEAQ. TRB rearrangements spanning V, D and J were amplified using mixed TRB-A/B primers. TCRdb analysed the multiplex PCR reads with MiXCR anew, one entry per CDR3 protein. Altogether 2,000 to 2,500 distinct CDR3 sequences are present, about 51% being singletons, with the ten largest covering about a third. The source of the sample is a study of T cell repertoires in aging, cancer and after chemotherapy.

The chain employs TRBV7-6 and TRBJ2-1, with D unresolved. This receptor was taken from a human donor with a blood cancer. The donor label of this sample is uncertain. Sequenced input: blood. CDR3 nucleotides: TGTGCCAGCAGCCCCTGGATCCCCGGAGCCAATACCTACAATGAGCAGTTCTTC. It is translated as CASSPWIPGANTYNEQFF.